The 17 T cell receptor beta chains below all came from one sample that was sequenced in a study of blood T cell repertoires in COVID-19. The protocol was immunoSEQ multiplex PCR, while the TCRdb copy is restricted to in-frame clones and leaves out a portion. The sample carries some 330,000 clones, around 90% recorded once. Sequencing was done on a sample of PBMCs or T cells enriched from blood (not recorded which). The receptors derive from a woman in her 30s who had recovered from COVID-19.

V and J are TRBV7-9 and TRBJ2-1; D remains ambiguous. Germline V CDR1 and CDR2: SEHNR, FQNEAQ (reference sequence). This CDR3 contains 12 residues. V lost 2 bases, J lost 9 bases, and 8 bases lay in between. CDR3 region: CASSLIRLEQFF. For the CDR3, the DNA is TGTGCCAGCAGCTTAATTCGACTTGAGCAGTTCTTC.

This chain joins TRBV28 and TRBJ2-7, with D maybe TRBD1 (6 bases). The CDR3 is 16 residues long. Trimming shortened V by 7 bases and J by 4 bases, and 23 bases separated the two germline ends. Germline lookup yields CDR1 MDHEN and CDR2 SYDVKM. In nucleotides, the CDR3 is TGTGCCAGCATCCCTGCTGGGACAAGATTTGTTTACGAGCAGTACTTC. This translates into CASIPAGTRFVYEQYF.

V gene TRBV29-1 combines with J gene TRBJ1-1; D gene unclear. The ends were cut back, 6 bases at V and 6 bases at J, with 17 bases in the middle. CDR3 length: 13 amino acids. The V gene's germline CDR1 is SQVTM and CDR2 ANQGSEA. In DNA, the CDR3 is TGCAGCGTGAGACGGAGACTAGGCGCTGAAGCTTTCTTT. It is translated as CSVRRRLGAEAFF.

The J gene is TRBJ1-4, the V gene TRBV4-1, with D possibly TRBD1 on 5 matching bases. The germline gives CDR1 MGHRA, CDR2 YSYEKL. The germline V and J ends were trimmed by 8 bases and 0 bases, with 13 bases remaining between them. The CDR3 extends over 15 amino acids. CDR3 bases: TGCGCCAGCGGCGGGACCGTTGCAACTAATGAAAAACTGTTTTTT. The encoded protein is CASGGTVATNEKLFF.

The chain couples TRBV6-2 or TRBV6-3 to TRBJ2-7; D gene uncertain. V dropped 6 bases and J dropped 1 base, with 13 bases sitting between them. In germline, CDR1 is MNHEY, CDR2 SVGEGT. CDR3 size: 14 residues. CDR3 nucleotides: TGTGCCAGCAGCCTCGACTGGCCTTCCTACGAGCAGTACTTC. Its protein is CASSLDWPSYEQYF.

This clone was seen a few times. This chain connects TRBV6-5 to TRBJ2-3, with unresolved D. The CDR3 is 15 residues long. Germline V gives CDR1 MNHEY, CDR2 SVGAGI. V was shortened by 4 bases and J by 1 base, with 12 bases between the two germline ends. CDR3 DNA: TGTGCCAGCAGTTCTAGAACACTCCGCACAGATACGCAGTATTTT. This translates into CASSSRTLRTDTQYF.

V is TRBV27 and J is TRBJ2-1; 7 positions agree with TRBD1. The CDR3 has 15 amino acids. Germline CDR1 and CDR2: MNHEY and SMNVEV (reference sequence). Unmatched junction bases numbered 12, after V lost 5 bases and J lost 8 bases. CDR3 loop: CASSRYRGLADEQFF. As DNA, the CDR3 is TGTGCCAGCAGTAGATACAGGGGCCTCGCGGATGAGCAGTTCTTC.

The chain is built from TRBV19 and TRBJ2-3, with TRBD1 matching over 8 bases. The CDR3 consists of 14 residues. J gave up 1 base and V 7 bases, and 4 bases lay outside the gene matches. Germline CDR1 is LNHDA and CDR2 is SQIVND (reference sequence). The CDR3: CASTPGQGTDTQYF. CDR3 in DNA: TGTGCCAGTACGCCGGGACAGGGCACAGATACGCAGTATTTT.

The V and J genes are TRBV5-4 and TRBJ2-3, with 9 bases matching TRBD2. Looked up from germline, CDR1 is SGHNT and CDR2 is YYREEE (reference sequence). This CDR3 spans 16 amino acids. The V gene end was trimmed by 3 bases and the J gene end by 1 base; junction bases not matched to a gene: 6. Here the CDR3 reads CASSSKAGGGTDTQYF. CDR3 nucleotide sequence: TGTGCCAGCAGCTCTAAAGCGGGAGGTGGCACAGATACGCAGTATTTT.

The chain couples TRBV28 to TRBJ2-7; 12 bases fit TRBD2. In germline, CDR1 is MDHEN, CDR2 SYDVKM. V dropped 2 bases and J dropped 0; count of bases not matched to a gene: 14. The CDR3 is 20 amino acids. The CDR3 DNA is TGTGCCAGCAGTTTACGGTCGCTAGCGGGAGGGGCGGACGGCTCCTACGAGCAGTACTTC. This encodes CASSLRSLAGGADGSYEQYF.

Only one count was recorded for this clone. The chain combines TRBV3-1 (or the pseudogene TRBV3-2) with TRBJ1-2, with D tentatively TRBD1 (6 bases). The CDR3 contains 15 residues. Between the trimmed V and J ends, which lost 4 bases and 8 bases, there was a span of 20 bases. Germline-derived CDR1 and CDR2 are LGHDT and YNNKEL (reference sequence). The CDR3 is CASSRGQRAPRGYTF. The DNA of the CDR3 is TGTGCCAGCAGCCGCGGACAGCGAGCCCCTAGGGGCTACACCTTC.

The chain carries TRBV3-1 (or the pseudogene TRBV3-2) and TRBJ2-3; 15 bases align to TRBD2. CDR3 length: 20 residues. Germline values: CDR1 LGHDT, CDR2 YNNKEL (reference sequence). Trimming cost V 2 bases and J 0 bases; bases outside gene matches: 9. CDR3 coding DNA: TGTGCCAGCAGCCAACAGGGACTAGCGGGAGGTACGACTAGCACAGATACGCAGTATTTT. The encoded protein is CASSQQGLAGGTTSTDTQYF.

This clone was recorded once. The V and J genes are TRBV18 and TRBJ1-6, with D hard to call. CDR1 is KGHSH, CDR2 LQKENI, per germline. V shed 2 bases and J shed 5 bases, with 10 bases lying between them. The CDR3 is 15 amino acids. DNA of the CDR3: TGTGCCAGCTCACCAAACAGCCTGAATAATTCACCCCTCCACTTT. Amino acid sequence: CASSPNSLNNSPLHF.

This rearrangement joins TRBV11-2 to TRBJ2-3, with 12 nucleotides matching TRBD2. This CDR3 region has 16 residues. Per germline, CDR1 SGHAT and CDR2 FQNNGV. Trimming took 5 bases from V and 2 from J; bases not matched to a gene: 5. CDR3 coding DNA: TGTGCCAGCAGCCAACTAGCGGGAGGATACACAGATACGCAGTATTTT. Residues: CASSQLAGGYTDTQYF.

The J gene is TRBJ2-6, the V gene TRBV28; 10 bases are a match to TRBD1. This CDR3 comprises 20 residues. Germline V gives CDR1 MDHEN, CDR2 SYDVKM. Unmatched junction bases numbered 10, after V lost 2 bases and J lost 0 bases. CDR3 sequence: CASSLSGRTGGRSGANVLTF. DNA of the CDR3: TGTGCCAGCAGTTTAAGTGGGCGGACAGGGGGACGCTCTGGGGCCAACGTCCTGACTTTC.

The chain couples TRBV7-2 to TRBJ1-2; D perhaps matches TRBD1 (5 bases). The CDR3 is 15 amino acids. The germline gives CDR1 SGHTA, CDR2 FQGNSA. Trimming pared 5 bases from V and 0 bases from J, leaving 13 bases between. The CDR3 region has the DNA TGTGCCAGCAGCCCAGTCGGGGGAGCTAACTATGGCTACACCTTC. Translating it yields CASSPVGGANYGYTF.

This sequence joins TRBV9 and TRBJ2-2, with D unclear. The germline gives CDR1 SGDLS, CDR2 YYNGEE. This CDR3 is 14 amino acids long. Trimming removed 1 base at V and 1 base at J, with 5 bases between. The CDR3 loop is CASSVSMNTGELFF. CDR3 DNA sequence: TGTGCCAGCAGCGTATCAATGAACACCGGGGAGCTGTTTTTT.